The 13 T cell receptor beta chains listed next were all sequenced from one sample in a study of T cells in Graves' hyperthyroidism and ophthalmopathy. Amplification of TCR beta CDR3 regions used RNA as the template. Carried out on the TCR CDR3, a first-round RT-PCR used the HTBI primer set. One entry per CDR3 protein, called by TCRdb with MiXCR from the multiplex PCR reads. The sample lists fewer than 650,000 distinct CDR3 sequences, 40% to 50% occurring once. The sample was peripheral blood or thyroid tissue (not recorded which). The receptors stem from an adult woman with Graves' disease, either hyperthyroidism or ophthalmopathy (not recorded which).

The V gene is TRBV29-1, the J gene TRBJ1-2; TRBD1 agrees at 8 bases. V lost 6 bases, J lost 5 bases, and 14 bases stayed unmatched. Looked up from germline, CDR1 is SQVTM and CDR2 is ANQGSEA. This CDR3 contains 15 residues. CDR3 sequence reads: CSVRTGRAGAYGYTF. Here the CDR3 DNA reads TGCAGCGTGCGGACAGGGAGGGCGGGCGCATATGGCTACACCTTC.

J is TRBJ2-5 and V is TRBV5-6; D gene ambiguous. Trimming cost V 3 bases and J 9 bases, with 15 bases left between them. Germline CDR1 and CDR2: SGHDT and YYEEEE. This CDR3 has 13 residues. CDR3 in amino acids: CASSSSPVEPQYF. Written as DNA, the CDR3 is TGTGCCAGCAGCTCCTCCCCCGTGGAGCCCCAGTACTTC. The full variable domain, its missing parts supplied by reference TRBV5-6 and TRBJ2-5, is DAGVTQSPTHLIKTRGQQVTLRCSPKSGHDTVSWYQQALGQGPQFIFQYYEEEERQRGNFPDRFSGHQFPNYSSELNVNALLLGDSALYLCASSSSPVEPQYFGPGTRLLVL.

The chain couples TRBV6-1 to TRBJ2-6; TRBD1 matches 9 bases. V lost 6 bases to trimming and J lost 4 bases; unmatched junction nucleotides: 4. This CDR3 is 15 amino acids long. Germline CDR1 reads MNHNS; CDR2 reads SASEGT. CDR3: CASRKQGAGANVLTF. The CDR3 DNA reads TGTGCCAGCAGAAAACAGGGGGCGGGGGCCAACGTCCTGACTTTC.

V gene TRBV7-2 combines with J gene TRBJ2-2; 11 bases agree with TRBD2. Germline V gene lookup returns CDR1 SGHTA and CDR2 FQGNSA. There are 16 residues in the CDR3. V lost 5 bases to trimming and J lost 4 bases; unmatched junction nucleotides: 6. CDR3 residues: CASSARLAGFTGELFF. The CDR3 nucleotides are TGTGCCAGCAGCGCCCGACTAGCGGGATTCACCGGGGAGCTGTTTTTT.

The V gene is TRBV25-1, the J gene TRBJ1-2, with TRBD1 as a possible D gene (6 bases). There are 15 residues in the CDR3. The germline CDR1 and CDR2 sequences are MGHDK and SYGVNS. V was pared by 5 bases and J by 7 bases, with 20 bases between. CDR3 nucleotides: TGTGCCAGCAGTTTCGCCGGGGGGCACCACTGTGGCTACACCTTC. As protein: CASSFAGGHHCGYTF.

This clonotype was found many times. J is TRBJ2-5 and V is TRBV5-1; 8 bases fit TRBD1. Germline V CDR1 and CDR2: SGHRS, YFSETQ. J gave up 0 bases and V 4 bases, and 5 bases lay outside the gene matches. The CDR3 runs 15 residues. CDR3: CASSPGTGHQETQYF. CDR3 DNA sequence: TGCGCCAGCAGCCCCGGGACAGGTCACCAAGAGACCCAGTACTTC.

This clonotype was observed a few times. A read error may account for a junction end that differs from germline. This chain uses TRBV5-4 with TRBJ2-6; D is possibly TRBD1 or TRBD2 (5 bases each). Germline V gene lookup returns CDR1 SGHNT and CDR2 YYREEE (reference sequence). CDR3 length: 13 amino acids. Here the CDR3 reads CASMRGNPNTEAF. CDR3 in DNA: TGTGCCAGCATGAGGGGAAACCCGAACACTGAAGCTTTC. Full variable domain (rest looked up from reference TRBV5-4 and TRBJ2-6): ETGVTQSPTHLIKTRGQQVTLRCSSQSGHNTVSWYQQALGQGPQFIFQYYREEENGRGNFPPRFSGLQFPNYSSELNVNALELDDSALYLCASMRGNPNTEAFGAGSRLTVL.

The chain couples TRBV7-4 to TRBJ1-6; 7 bases map to TRBD1. V shed 5 bases and J 2 bases; nucleotides not matched to a gene: 9. Germline values: CDR1 SGHVT, CDR2 SQSDAQ. The CDR3 length is 17 residues. The CDR3 DNA reads as TGTGCCAGCAGCCCTATCAGGGGGGTGGCCTATAATTCACCCCTCCACTTT. Encoded protein: CASSPIRGVAYNSPLHF.

This clonotype has only a few counts. This chain uses TRBV4-1 with TRBJ1-2; no clear D gene. Germline V gene data show CDR1 as MGHRA and CDR2 as YSYEKL. The CDR3 is 17 amino acids. Trimming removed 0 bases from V and 2 bases from J, with 16 bases in between. The CDR3 loop reads CASSQDKSRGSNYGYTF. CDR3 nucleotide sequence: TGCGCCAGCAGCCAAGATAAGTCTCGGGGTTCCAACTATGGCTACACCTTC.

CDR3 loop: CASSRGTSATQYF. CDR3 DNA: TGTGCCAGCAGCCGTGGGACTAGTGCGACCCAGTACTTC. The chain combines TRBV7-2 with TRBJ2-5, with 8 positions matching TRBD2. J gave up 7 bases and V 5 bases, and 6 bases lay outside the gene matches. The CDR3 is 13 residues long. The germline CDR1 and CDR2 sequences are SGHTA and FQGNSA. Full variable domain (remainder filled in from reference TRBV7-2 and TRBJ2-5): GAGVSQSPSNKVTEKGKDVELRCDPISGHTALYWYRQSLGQGLEFLIYFQGNSAPDKSGLPSDRFSAERTGGSVSTLTIQRTQQEDSAVYLCASSRGTSATQYFGPGTRLLVL.

This sequence joins TRBV15 and TRBJ1-5; D gene unclear. Germline values: CDR1 LNHNV, CDR2 YYDKDF (reference sequence). This CDR3 has 14 amino acids. V was trimmed by 0 bases and J by 5 bases, leaving 8 bases between them. CDR3 protein: CATSRDLGYQPQHF. The CDR3 nucleotides are TGTGCCACCAGCAGAGATCTGGGATATCAGCCCCAGCATTTT.

This clonotype was picked up many times. The rearrangement uses TRBV4-3 and TRBJ1-5; 9 bases align to TRBD1. V lost 4 bases, J lost 2 bases, and 3 bases stayed unmatched. Germline loops: CDR1 LGHNA, CDR2 YSLEER. CDR3 size: 15 residues. CDR3 amino acids: CASSRDRVGNQPQHF. The CDR3 DNA sequence: TGCGCCAGCAGCCGGGACAGGGTAGGCAATCAGCCCCAGCATTTT.

This clonotype was detected ten times or more. The chain couples TRBV5-1 to TRBJ2-7; no reliable D call. The CDR3 covers 15 residues. V lost 0 bases, J lost 3 bases, and 13 bases lay in between. Germline CDR1 is SGHRS and CDR2 is YFSETQ. The CDR3 here is CASSLAANPGYEQYF. In nucleotides, the CDR3 is TGCGCCAGCAGCTTGGCCGCAAACCCGGGCTACGAGCAGTACTTC.